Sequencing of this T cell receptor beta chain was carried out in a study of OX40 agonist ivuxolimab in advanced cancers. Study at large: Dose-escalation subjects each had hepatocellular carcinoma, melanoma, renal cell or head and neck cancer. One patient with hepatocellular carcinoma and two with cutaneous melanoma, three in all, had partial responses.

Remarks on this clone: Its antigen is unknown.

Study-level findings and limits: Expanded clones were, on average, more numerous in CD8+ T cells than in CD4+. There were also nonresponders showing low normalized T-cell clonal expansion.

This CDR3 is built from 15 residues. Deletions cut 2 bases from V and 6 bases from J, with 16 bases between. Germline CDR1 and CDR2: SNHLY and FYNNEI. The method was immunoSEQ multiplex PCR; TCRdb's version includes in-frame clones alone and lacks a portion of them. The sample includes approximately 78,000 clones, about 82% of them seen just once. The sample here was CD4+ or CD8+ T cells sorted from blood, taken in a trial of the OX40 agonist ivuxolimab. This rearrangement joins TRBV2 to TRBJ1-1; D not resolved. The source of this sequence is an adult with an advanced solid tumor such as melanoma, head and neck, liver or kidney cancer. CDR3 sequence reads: CASSESGRGGAEAFF. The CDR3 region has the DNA TGTGCCAGCAGTGAATCAGGCCGAGGAGGCGCTGAAGCTTTCTTT.